This T cell receptor beta chain was identified during a study of identical twins. TCRdb processed the 5' RACE reads anew with MiXCR; each CDR3 protein has one entry. The table includes some 690,000 distinct CDR3 sequences, over 20% detected once. The V segment lost 0 bases and the J segment 3 bases; nucleotides outside the gene matches: 6. The CDR3 is 16 residues long. Germline-derived CDR1 and CDR2 are SGHRS and YFSETQ. These data are also associated with another study on T cells expressing NK-cell markers. That work adds: There were seven HCMV-seropositive donors and one seronegative donor among the eight sequenced.

This TCR was sampled from a woman younger than 35 in good health. The chain carries TRBV5-1 and TRBJ2-5; TRBD2 agrees at 9 bases. The sample consisted of PBMCs. The CDR3 reads CASSLVAGGQKETQYF. CDR3 nucleotide sequence: TGCGCCAGCAGCTTGGTGGCGGGGGGGCAAAAAGAGACCCAGTACTTC.